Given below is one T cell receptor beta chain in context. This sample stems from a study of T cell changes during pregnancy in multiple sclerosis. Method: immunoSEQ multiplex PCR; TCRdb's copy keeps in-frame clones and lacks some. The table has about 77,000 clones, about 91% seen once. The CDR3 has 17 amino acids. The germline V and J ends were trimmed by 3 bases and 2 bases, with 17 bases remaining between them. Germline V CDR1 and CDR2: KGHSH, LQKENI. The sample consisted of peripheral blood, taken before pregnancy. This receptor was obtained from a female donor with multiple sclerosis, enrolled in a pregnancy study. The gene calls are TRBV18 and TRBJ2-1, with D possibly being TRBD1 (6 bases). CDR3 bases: TGTGCCAGCTCACCGTTAAGATCTGGGACAACCTACAATGAGCAGTTCTTC. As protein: CASSPLRSGTTYNEQFF.